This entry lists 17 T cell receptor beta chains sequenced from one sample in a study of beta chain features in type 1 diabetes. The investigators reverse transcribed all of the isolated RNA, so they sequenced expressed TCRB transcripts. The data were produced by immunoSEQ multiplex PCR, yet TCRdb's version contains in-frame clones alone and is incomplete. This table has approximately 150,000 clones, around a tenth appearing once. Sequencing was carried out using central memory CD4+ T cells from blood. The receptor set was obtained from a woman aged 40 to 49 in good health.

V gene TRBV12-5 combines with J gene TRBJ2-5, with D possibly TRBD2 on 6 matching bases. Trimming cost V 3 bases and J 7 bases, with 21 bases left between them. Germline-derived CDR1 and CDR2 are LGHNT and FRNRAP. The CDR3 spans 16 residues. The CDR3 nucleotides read TGTGCTAGTGGTTTTACTCGACCCGGGGGTCTTGGGACCCAGTACTTC. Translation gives CASGFTRPGGLGTQYF.

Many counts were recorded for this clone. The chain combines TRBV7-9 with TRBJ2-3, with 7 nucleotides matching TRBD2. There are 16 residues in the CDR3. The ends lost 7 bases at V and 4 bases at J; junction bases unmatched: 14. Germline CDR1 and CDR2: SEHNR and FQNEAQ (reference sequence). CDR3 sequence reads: CASTKLVASGADTQYF. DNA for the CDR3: TGTGCCAGCACCAAGCTGGTGGCTAGCGGCGCAGATACGCAGTATTTT.

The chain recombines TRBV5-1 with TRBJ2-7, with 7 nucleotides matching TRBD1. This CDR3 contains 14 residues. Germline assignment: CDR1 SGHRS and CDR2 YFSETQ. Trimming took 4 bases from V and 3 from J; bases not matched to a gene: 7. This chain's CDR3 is CASSPATGSYEQYF. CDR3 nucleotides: TGCGCCAGCAGCCCCGCGACAGGGAGCTACGAGCAGTACTTC.

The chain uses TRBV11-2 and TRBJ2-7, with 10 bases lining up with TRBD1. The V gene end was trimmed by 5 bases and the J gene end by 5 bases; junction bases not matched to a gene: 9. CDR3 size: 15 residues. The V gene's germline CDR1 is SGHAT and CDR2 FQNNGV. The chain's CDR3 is CASSTMETGGHEQYF. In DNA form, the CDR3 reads TGTGCCAGCAGCACAATGGAGACAGGGGGCCACGAGCAGTACTTC.

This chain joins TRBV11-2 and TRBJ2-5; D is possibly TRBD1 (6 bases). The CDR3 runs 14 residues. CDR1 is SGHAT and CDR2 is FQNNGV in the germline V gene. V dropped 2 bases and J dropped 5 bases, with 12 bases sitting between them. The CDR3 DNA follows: TGTGCCAGCAGCTTATGGGTGGGGGCGGAGACCCAGTACTTC. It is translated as CASSLWVGAETQYF.

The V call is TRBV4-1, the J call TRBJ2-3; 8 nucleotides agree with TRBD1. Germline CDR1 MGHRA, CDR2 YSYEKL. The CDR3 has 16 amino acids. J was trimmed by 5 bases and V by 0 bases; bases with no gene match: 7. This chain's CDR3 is CASSQDGRGPIDTQYF. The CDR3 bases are TGCGCCAGCAGCCAAGATGGCAGGGGGCCGATAGATACGCAGTATTTT.

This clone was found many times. CDR3 DNA sequence: TGCGCCAGCAGCCAAGAAGGGACAGGGCAAAACATTCAGTACTTC. Its translation is CASSQEGTGQNIQYF. This chain connects TRBV4-3 to TRBJ2-4; the match to TRBD1 covers 9 bases. The CDR3 loop spans 15 amino acids. V was clipped by 0 bases and J by 5 bases; unmatched bases: 2. CDR1 and CDR2 from the germline V gene are LGHNA and YSLEER.

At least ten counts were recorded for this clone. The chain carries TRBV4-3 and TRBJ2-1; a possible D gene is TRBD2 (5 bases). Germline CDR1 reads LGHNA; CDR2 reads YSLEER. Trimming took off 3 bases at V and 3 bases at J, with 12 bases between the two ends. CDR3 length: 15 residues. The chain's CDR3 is CASSQADGLYNEQFF. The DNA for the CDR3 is TGCGCCAGCAGCCAGGCTGATGGACTCTACAATGAGCAGTTCTTC.

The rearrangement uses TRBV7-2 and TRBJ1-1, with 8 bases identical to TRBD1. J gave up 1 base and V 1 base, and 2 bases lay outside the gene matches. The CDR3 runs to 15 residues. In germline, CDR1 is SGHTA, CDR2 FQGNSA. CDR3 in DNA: TGTGCCAGCAGCTTAGGAGACAGGGGGAACACTGAAGCTTTCTTT. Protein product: CASSLGDRGNTEAFF.

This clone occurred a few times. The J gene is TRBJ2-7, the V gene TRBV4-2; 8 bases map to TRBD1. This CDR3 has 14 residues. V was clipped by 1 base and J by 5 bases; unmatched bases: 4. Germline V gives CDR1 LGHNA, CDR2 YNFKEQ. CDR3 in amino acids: CASSQGYRGDEQYF. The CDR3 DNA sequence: TGTGCCAGCAGCCAAGGTTACAGGGGGGACGAGCAGTACTTC.

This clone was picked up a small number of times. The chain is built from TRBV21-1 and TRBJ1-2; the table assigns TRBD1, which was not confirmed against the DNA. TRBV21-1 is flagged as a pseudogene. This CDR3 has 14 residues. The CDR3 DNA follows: TGTGCCAGCAGGCTCGCAGGGATAAGCTATGGCTACACCTTC. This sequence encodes CASRLAGISYGYTF.

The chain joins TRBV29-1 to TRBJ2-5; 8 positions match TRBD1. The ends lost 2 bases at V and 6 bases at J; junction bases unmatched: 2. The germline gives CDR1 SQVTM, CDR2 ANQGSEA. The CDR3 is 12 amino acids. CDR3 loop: CSVERQGKTQYF. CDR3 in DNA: TGCAGCGTTGAAAGACAGGGGAAGACCCAGTACTTC.

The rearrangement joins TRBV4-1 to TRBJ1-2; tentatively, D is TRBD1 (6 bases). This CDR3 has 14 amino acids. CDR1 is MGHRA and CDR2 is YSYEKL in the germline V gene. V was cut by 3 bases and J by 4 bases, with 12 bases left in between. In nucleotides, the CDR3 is TGCGCCAGCAGCCAGGGGCAGGGGATCTATGGCTACACCTTC. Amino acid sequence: CASSQGQGIYGYTF.

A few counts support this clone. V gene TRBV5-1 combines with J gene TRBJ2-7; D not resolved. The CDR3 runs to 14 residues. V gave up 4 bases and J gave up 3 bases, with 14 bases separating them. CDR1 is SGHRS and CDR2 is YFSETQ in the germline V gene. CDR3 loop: CASSRMDSGYEQYF. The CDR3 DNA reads TGCGCCAGCAGCCGCATGGATTCGGGCTACGAGCAGTACTTC.

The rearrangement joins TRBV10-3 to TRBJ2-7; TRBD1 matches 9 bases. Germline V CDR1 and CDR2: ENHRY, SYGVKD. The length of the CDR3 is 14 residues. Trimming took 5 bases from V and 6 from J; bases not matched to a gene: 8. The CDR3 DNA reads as TGTGCCATCAGTCCCGGGACAGGGCCAAGCGAGCAGTACTTC. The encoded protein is CAISPGTGPSEQYF.

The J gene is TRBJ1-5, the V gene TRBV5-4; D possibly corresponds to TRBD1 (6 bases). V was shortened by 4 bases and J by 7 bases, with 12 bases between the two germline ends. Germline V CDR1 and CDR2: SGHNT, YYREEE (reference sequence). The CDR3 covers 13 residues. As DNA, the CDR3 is TGTGCCAGCAGCCTAGGGGGACGGCAGCCCCAGCATTTT. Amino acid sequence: CASSLGGRQPQHF.

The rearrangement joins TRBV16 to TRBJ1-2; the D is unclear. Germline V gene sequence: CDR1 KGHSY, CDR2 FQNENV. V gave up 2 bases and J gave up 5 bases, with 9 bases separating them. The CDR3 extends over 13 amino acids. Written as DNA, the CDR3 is TGTGCCAGCAGCCAACGGGTGAATTATGGCTACACCTTC. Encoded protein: CASSQRVNYGYTF.